This TCR beta chain was recovered during a study of blood T cell repertoires in COVID-19. Whole-study context: Spain, Italy and the United States supplied samples that represented acute and convalescent COVID-19.

Only in-frame clones appear in the TCRdb table, and some are missing; sequencing was by immunoSEQ multiplex PCR. The top ten clones hold around 3.5% of a sample with approximately 170,000 clones, 87% of them seen once. Germline CDR1 MGHDK, CDR2 SYGVNS. The CDR3 covers 16 residues. Germline trimming cut 5 bases from V and 4 bases from J; bases unmatched to any gene: 10. Only one count was recorded for this clone. The chain uses TRBV25-1 and TRBJ2-2; TRBD1 matches 7 bases. The TCR sequence derives from a young man with active or convalescent COVID-19. The sequenced material came from peripheral blood. CDR3 in amino acids: CASSPRQGRGTGELFF. DNA of the CDR3: TGTGCCAGCAGTCCCCGACAGGGCCGGGGCACCGGGGAGCTGTTTTTT.